This record looks at one TCR beta chain sequence and its context. While infection was still active, Seattle patients were enrolled and then followed longitudinally. The data derive from a study of blood T cell repertoires in COVID-19. Only in-frame clones appear in the TCRdb table, and some are missing; sequencing was by immunoSEQ multiplex PCR. The repertoire consists of 250,000 to 350,000 clones, with around 89% occurring once and the leading ten covering 5.5% to 8%. J lost 5 bases, V lost 4 bases, and 11 bases had no gene match. Looked up from germline, CDR1 is MNHEY and CDR2 is SVGAGI. The CDR3 totals 16 residues.

The source is a woman in her 50s with COVID-19, enrolled during active disease. The rearrangement uses TRBV6-5 and TRBJ2-5; 9 nucleotides agree with TRBD2. The sequenced sample was peripheral blood. Written as DNA, the CDR3 is TGTGCCAGCAGTTCCCCCTCGACTAGCGGCTGGGAGACCCAGTACTTC. Its translation is CASSSPSTSGWETQYF.